The 30 T cell receptor beta chains in this list originate from one sample, sequenced in a study of cytomegalovirus exposure and HLA in healthy donors. PCR primers comprised 60 Vbeta and 13 Jbeta primers. The method was immunoSEQ multiplex PCR; TCRdb's version includes in-frame clones alone and lacks a portion of them. Of hundreds of thousands of clones in the sample, over 80% are singletons; the top ten hold roughly 0.66%. The sequencing sample was made of PBMCs. The receptors were sampled from a boy under 10 years old in good health and CMV-seronegative.

The rearrangement links TRBV5-6 to TRBJ2-3, with TRBD2 identical over 13 bases. The CDR3 consists of 16 residues. Germline CDR1 is SGHDT and CDR2 is YYEEEE. The junction had 8 bases not matched to a gene; V was cut back by 5 bases and J by 5 bases. CDR3 region: CASSSRLAGGIDTQYF. CDR3 nucleotides: TGTGCCAGCAGTTCACGACTAGCGGGAGGAATAGATACGCAGTATTTT.

The genes are TRBV7-9 and TRBJ2-3; tentatively, D is TRBD2 (5 bases). Looked up from germline, CDR1 is SEHNR and CDR2 is FQNEAQ (reference sequence). V lost 3 bases to trimming and J lost 2 bases, with 12 bases between them. This CDR3 is built from 15 residues. CDR3 region: CASSLYRGITDTQYF. Here the CDR3 DNA reads TGTGCCAGCAGCTTGTATCGGGGAATCACAGATACGCAGTATTTT.

The chain employs TRBV19 and TRBJ1-1; 9 bases line up with TRBD1. This CDR3 has 14 residues. Germline lookup yields CDR1 LNHDA and CDR2 SQIVND (reference sequence). Trimming took 5 bases from V and 1 from J; bases not matched to a gene: 2. For the CDR3, the DNA is TGTGCCAGTAGTGCGGGACAGGGGAACACTGAAGCTTTCTTT. Amino acids: CASSAGQGNTEAFF.

The chain recombines TRBV10-3 with TRBJ1-2; 7 bases fit TRBD1. CDR3 length equals 13 residues. Unmatched junction bases numbered 1, after V lost 4 bases and J lost 2 bases. Germline loops: CDR1 ENHRY, CDR2 SYGVKD. The CDR3 loop is CAISAGQNYGYTF. In DNA, the CDR3 is TGTGCCATCAGTGCGGGACAGAACTATGGCTACACCTTC.

The chain uses TRBV27 and TRBJ2-1; 7 nucleotides align to TRBD2. In germline, CDR1 is MNHEY, CDR2 SMNVEV (reference sequence). With V trimmed by 5 bases and J by 2 bases, 6 bases remained unmatched. The CDR3 is 15 amino acids. The CDR3 is CASSLTAGAYNEQFF. Written as DNA, the CDR3 is TGTGCCAGCAGTCTCACGGCGGGAGCCTACAATGAGCAGTTCTTC.

This clone was seen more than once but under ten times. The rearrangement links TRBV5-6 to TRBJ1-6, with TRBD1 identical over 7 bases. CDR3 length: 14 amino acids. V gave up 0 bases and J gave up 8 bases; unmatched junction bases: 2. Germline CDR1 is SGHDT and CDR2 is YYEEEE. CDR3 sequence (DNA): TGTGCCAGCAGCTTGGGGACAGGATATTCACCCCTCCACTTT. It specifies CASSLGTGYSPLHF.

The rearrangement uses TRBV6-4 and TRBJ1-1; D remains ambiguous. Deletions cut 3 bases from V and 4 bases from J, with 9 bases between. The CDR3 is made up of 13 amino acids. Looked up from germline, CDR1 is MRHNA and CDR2 is SNTAGT. The CDR3 sequence is CASSESRGTEAFF. The CDR3 coding sequence is TGTGCCAGCAGTGAATCACGGGGCACTGAAGCTTTCTTT.

The chain couples TRBV20-1 to TRBJ1-1; D gene uncertain. V lost 3 bases and J lost 6, with 8 bases in between. CDR1 and CDR2 from the germline V gene are DFQATT and SNEGSKA (reference sequence). The CDR3 covers 11 residues. The CDR3, as DNA: TGCAGTGCTAGGAAGTCGGCTGAAGCTTTCTTT. It encodes CSARKSAEAFF.

The V gene is TRBV7-6, the J gene TRBJ1-1; D is perhaps TRBD1 (5 bases). The V end lost 5 bases, the J end lost 3 bases, and 22 bases lay between the germline ends. The CDR3 covers 17 residues. Germline V gives CDR1 SGHVS, CDR2 FNYEAQ. The CDR3 nucleotides read TGTGCCAGCAGCGCATGGACTGCTTCGGGGGTGGACACTGAAGCTTTCTTT. It yields the protein CASSAWTASGVDTEAFF. The full variable domain, in which reference TRBV7-6 and TRBJ1-1 provide the parts outside the CDR3, is GAGVSQSPRYKVTKRGQDVALRCDPISGHVSLYWYRQALGQGPEFLTYFNYEAQQDKSGLPNDRFSAERPEGSISTLTIQRTEQRDSAMYRCASSAWTASGVDTEAFFGQGTRLTVV.

The chain recombines TRBV6-4 with TRBJ1-5; D remains ambiguous. Germline V gene sequence: CDR1 MRHNA, CDR2 SNTAGT. V lost 2 bases and J 0 bases, leaving 11 bases between the germline ends. This CDR3 comprises 16 residues. CDR3 nucleotides: TGTGCCAGCAGTGACCCGGTCAGGTCTAGCAATCAGCCCCAGCATTTT. Protein sequence: CASSDPVRSSNQPQHF.

This sequence joins TRBV6-1 and TRBJ2-3; no definite D call. The germline V gene has CDR1 MNHNS and CDR2 SASEGT. This CDR3 contains 14 residues. The V gene lost 6 bases and the J gene lost 2 bases, with 12 bases spanning the gap. The CDR3 is CASREWSSTDTQYF. The CDR3 nucleotides read TGTGCCAGCAGGGAGTGGAGCTCCACAGATACGCAGTATTTT.

V usage is TRBV18 and J usage is TRBJ1-2; TRBD1 might be the D (5 bases). V lost 0 bases and J lost 4, with 18 bases in between. The CDR3 runs 17 residues. Germline CDR1 reads KGHSH; CDR2 reads LQKENI. The CDR3 bases are TGTGCCAGCTCACCACCGGCAGGGTCTGTGGTCAGCTATGGCTACACCTTC. This sequence encodes CASSPPAGSVVSYGYTF.

V is TRBV4-1 and J is TRBJ2-3, with 7 bases fitting TRBD2. There are 16 residues in the CDR3. Germline CDR1 reads MGHRA; CDR2 reads YSYEKL. V shed 1 base, J shed 2 bases, and the junction held 6 bases outside the gene matches. The CDR3 sequence is CASSQGGEGSTDTQYF. The CDR3 DNA is TGCGCCAGCAGCCAAGGGGGGGAGGGATCCACAGATACGCAGTATTTT.

The chain uses TRBV29-1 and TRBJ2-3; D is possibly TRBD1 (5 bases). The CDR3 sequence is 16 residues long. Germline CDR1 is SQVTM and CDR2 is ANQGSEA. Trimming removed 1 base at V and 4 bases at J, with 18 bases between. CDR3 amino acids: CSVEGRPGFIPDTQYF. Here the CDR3 DNA reads TGCAGCGTTGAAGGGCGGCCAGGGTTTATCCCAGATACGCAGTATTTT.

This chain joins TRBV5-4 and TRBJ2-1, with TRBD2 identical over 12 bases. The CDR3 is made up of 16 amino acids. CDR1 and CDR2 from the germline V gene are SGHNT and YYREEE (reference sequence). Trimming at V came to 4 bases and at J to 5 bases, leaving 7 bases not matched to a gene. The CDR3 spells CASSGTSGRSNNEQFF. The CDR3 DNA sequence: TGTGCCAGCAGCGGAACTAGCGGGAGGAGTAACAATGAGCAGTTCTTC.

This chain links TRBV6-1 with TRBJ2-1, with D possibly matching TRBD1 (6 bases). Germline V gives CDR1 MNHNS, CDR2 SASEGT. Deletions cut 3 bases from V and 8 bases from J, with 14 bases between. The CDR3 consists of 14 residues. CDR3 region: CASSDLGQLDEQFF. CDR3 coding DNA: TGTGCCAGCAGTGACCTCGGACAGCTCGATGAGCAGTTCTTC.

The J gene is TRBJ2-1, the V gene TRBV11-2; D might be TRBD1 (5 bases). The V gene lost 1 base and the J gene lost 12 bases, with 7 bases spanning the gap. The CDR3 is 11 residues long. Germline lookup yields CDR1 SGHAT and CDR2 FQNNGV. CDR3 residues: CASSLGDRQFF. CDR3 nucleotides: TGTGCCAGCAGCTTAGGTGACAGGCAGTTCTTC.

V gene TRBV7-9 combines with J gene TRBJ1-5; D unresolved. Germline V gene lookup returns CDR1 SEHNR and CDR2 FQNEAQ (reference sequence). The CDR3 extends over 13 amino acids. Trimming shortened V by 3 bases and J by 4 bases, and 7 bases separated the two germline ends. Here the CDR3 reads CASSFGGNQPQHF. The CDR3 region has the DNA TGTGCCAGCAGCTTCGGCGGGAATCAGCCCCAGCATTTT.

The rearrangement links TRBV5-8 to TRBJ1-5; the D gene is possibly TRBD1 (5 bases). Between the trimmed V and J ends, which lost 0 bases and 6 bases, there was a span of 16 bases. Germline-derived CDR1 and CDR2 are SGHTS and YDEGEE. CDR3 length: 16 amino acids. Here the CDR3 reads CASSLDFGREGQPQHF. The CDR3 DNA follows: TGTGCCAGCAGCTTGGACTTCGGCAGGGAGGGTCAGCCCCAGCATTTT.

This chain joins TRBV13 and TRBJ2-7, with 14 bases fitting TRBD2. CDR1 and CDR2 (germline): PRHDT, FYEKMQ (reference sequence). V lost 4 bases to trimming and J lost 5 bases; unmatched junction nucleotides: 7. CDR3 length: 16 amino acids. As DNA, the CDR3 is TGTGCCAGCAGCTGGACTAGCGGGAGGACGGCCCACGAGCAGTACGTC. This gives the protein CASSWTSGRTAHEQYV.

The chain recombines TRBV7-3 with TRBJ2-3, with D perhaps TRBD2 (5 bases). V was clipped by 5 bases and J by 3 bases, with 18 bases between them. In germline, CDR1 is SGHTA, CDR2 FQGTGA. The CDR3 extends over 16 amino acids. CDR3 protein: CASSLGPLRTTDTQYF. DNA of the CDR3: TGTGCCAGCAGCCTCGGTCCGCTCCGGACTACAGATACGCAGTATTTT. Full variable domain (rest looked up from reference TRBV7-3 and TRBJ2-3): GAGVSQTPSNKVTEKGKYVELRCDPISGHTALYWYRQSLGQGPEFLIYFQGTGAADDSGLPNDRFFAVRPEGSVSTLKIQRTERGDSAVYLCASSLGPLRTTDTQYFGPGTRLTVL.

This CDR3 reads CASRFQGQSIYNEQFF. Written as DNA, the CDR3 is TGTGCCAGCAGGTTTCAGGGACAGTCGATCTACAATGAGCAGTTCTTC. This sequence joins TRBV5-4 and TRBJ2-1, with 7 bases fitting TRBD1. CDR3 length: 16 amino acids. The trim removed 5 bases at V and 3 bases at J, leaving 11 bases unmatched. Per the germline V gene, CDR1 is SGHNT and CDR2 is YYREEE (reference sequence). The whole variable domain, remainder taken from reference TRBV5-4 and TRBJ2-1, is ETGVTQSPTHLIKTRGQQVTLRCSSQSGHNTVSWYQQALGQGPQFIFQYYREEENGRGNFPPRFSGLQFPNYSSELNVNALELDDSALYLCASRFQGQSIYNEQFFGPGTRLTVL.

This clone was recorded once. One junction end disagrees with the germline gene, perhaps due to a read error. The gene calls are TRBV7-7 and TRBJ2-5; 11 bases agree with TRBD1. The length of the CDR3 is 15 residues. The germline CDR1 and CDR2 sequences are SSHAT and FNYEAQ (reference sequence). For the CDR3, the DNA is TGTGCTAGCAGTGGGGGACAGGGGGAGATAGAGACCCAGTACTTC. It specifies CASSGGQGEIETQYF.

This CDR3 reads CASLGRGTDTQYF. CDR3 in DNA: TGTGCCAGCCTGGGGCGGGGGACAGATACGCAGTATTTT. J is TRBJ2-3 and V is TRBV25-1, with 7 bases fitting TRBD2. Germline V gives CDR1 MGHDK, CDR2 SYGVNS. With V trimmed by 8 bases and J by 3 bases, 5 bases remained unmatched. The CDR3 is 13 amino acids.

This chain connects TRBV15 to TRBJ2-7; no definite D call. The V gene's germline CDR1 is LNHNV and CDR2 YYDKDF (reference sequence). CDR3 length equals 12 residues. The V end was cut by 1 base, the J end by 6 bases, with 7 bases between. CDR3 bases: TGTGCCACCAGCAGAGGAGTTGTCGAGCAGTACTTC. Translated: CATSRGVVEQYF.

The chain has TRBV9 and TRBJ2-7, with 9 bases aligning to TRBD2. The CDR3 extends over 14 amino acids. Losses at the gene ends were 3 bases for V and 2 bases for J; bases not matched to a gene: 3. Germline V gene data show CDR1 as SGDLS and CDR2 as YYNGEE. The CDR3 spells CASSGTSVTYEQYF. The CDR3, as DNA: TGTGCCAGCAGCGGGACTAGCGTCACCTACGAGCAGTACTTC.

The V and J genes are TRBV7-2 and TRBJ2-5; the D is unclear. Germline assignment: CDR1 SGHTA and CDR2 FQGNSA. The CDR3 runs 14 residues. V was cut by 2 bases and J by 1 base, with 8 bases left in between. The CDR3 DNA is TGTGCCAGCAGCTTACTCAACAGCCAAGAGACCCAGTACTTC. It encodes CASSLLNSQETQYF.

The chain combines TRBV18 with TRBJ2-7; the match to TRBD1 covers 8 bases. In germline, CDR1 is KGHSH, CDR2 LQKENI. With V trimmed by 4 bases and J by 7 bases, 12 bases remained unmatched. This CDR3 has 15 residues. The CDR3, as DNA: TGTGCCAGCTCACTTTCCTCGACAGGGGTGGGAGAGCAGTACTTC. Translating gives CASSLSSTGVGEQYF.

The chain uses TRBV6-1 and TRBJ2-5; D possibly corresponds to TRBD2 (6 bases). V was trimmed by 2 bases and J by 5 bases, leaving 15 bases between them. CDR1 and CDR2 (germline): MNHNS, SASEGT. The CDR3 sequence is 15 residues long. The CDR3, as DNA: TGTGCCAGCAGTGAACTGGGACCCGGGAGCGAGACCCAGTACTTC. Translating gives CASSELGPGSETQYF.

The gene calls are TRBV7-2 and TRBJ2-5; D is unclear. The DNA matches TRBJ2-7 better at its end, which makes the J call doubtful. The CDR3 extends over 13 amino acids. Germline V CDR1 and CDR2: SGHTA, FQGNSA. The CDR3 nucleotides read TGTGCCAGCAGCTTATACGCACTCTACGAGCAGTACTTC. Translating gives CASSLYALYEQYF.